These 17 T cell receptor beta chains were all obtained from the same sample, sequenced in a study of blood T cell repertoires in COVID-19. Measured with immunoSEQ multiplex PCR; TCRdb has only the in-frame clones, and not every one. The data show about 310,000 clones, with about nine tenths seen just once and around a tenth held by the top ten. Sequencing used PBMCs or T cells enriched from blood (not recorded which). Every receptor here comes from a woman aged 40 to 49 who had recovered from COVID-19.

J is TRBJ2-5 and V is TRBV7-2, with TRBD1 matching over 10 bases. The CDR3 contains 16 residues. Trimming at V came to 5 bases and at J to 2 bases, leaving 8 bases not matched to a gene. Germline CDR1 reads SGHTA; CDR2 reads FQGNSA. CDR3 coding DNA: TGTGCCAGCAGCCCCCGGACAGGGGGACGGCAAGAGACCCAGTACTTC. Translating it yields CASSPRTGGRQETQYF.

The rearrangement links TRBV28 to TRBJ1-2, with 9 bases lining up with TRBD1. The V segment lost 5 bases and the J segment 3 bases; nucleotides outside the gene matches: 7. This CDR3 region has 15 residues. Per the germline V gene, CDR1 is MDHEN and CDR2 is SYDVKM. As DNA, the CDR3 is TGTGCCAGCAGTCCTAACAGGGGGCCGTACTATGGCTACACCTTC. It is translated as CASSPNRGPYYGYTF.

The chain is built from TRBV6-5 and TRBJ1-6; D is perhaps TRBD1 (5 bases). This CDR3 contains 12 residues. The V end was cut by 7 bases, the J end by 7 bases, with 8 bases between. Germline CDR1 reads MNHEY; CDR2 reads SVGAGI. The CDR3 reads CASNRQNSPLHF. The CDR3 DNA reads as TGTGCCAGCAATAGACAGAATTCACCCCTCCACTTT.

This clone appeared a single time. The DNA of the CDR3 is TGTGCCAGCAGTTTAGTGACTAGCGGGGGGCCTCAAGAGACCCAGTACTTC. Protein sequence: CASSLVTSGGPQETQYF. The rearrangement uses TRBV28 and TRBJ2-5; 13 nucleotides match TRBD2. CDR1 is MDHEN, CDR2 SYDVKM, per germline. This CDR3 is 17 amino acids long. J was trimmed by 2 bases and V by 2 bases; bases with no gene match: 5.

The chain couples TRBV11-3 to TRBJ2-5, with D possibly being TRBD2 (6 bases). CDR1 and CDR2 (germline): SGHNT, YENEEA. The CDR3 length is 14 residues. V shed 8 bases and J shed 4 bases, with 17 bases lying between them. The DNA for the CDR3 is TGTGCCAGCGGGATTTCGGGAGTAGGAGAGACCCAGTACTTC. Its protein product is CASGISGVGETQYF.

The V call is TRBV6-2 or TRBV6-3, the J call TRBJ2-7; weak D call: TRBD1 (5 bases). Germline V gene data show CDR1 as MNHEY and CDR2 as SVGEGT. The V end lost 5 bases, the J end lost 4 bases, and 15 bases lay between the germline ends. The CDR3 runs 14 residues. Here the CDR3 reads CASSQGVVRYEQYF. The CDR3 bases are TGTGCCAGCAGTCAAGGGGTCGTACGGTACGAGCAGTACTTC.

V and J are TRBV7-8 and TRBJ2-3, with 11 nucleotides matching TRBD1. The trim removed 4 bases at V and 3 bases at J, leaving 6 bases unmatched. CDR3 size: 16 residues. The germline gives CDR1 SGHVS, CDR2 FQNEAQ. The CDR3 region has the DNA TGTGCCAGCAGCTCAAGGACAGGGGGCAATACAGATACGCAGTATTTT. It is translated as CASSSRTGGNTDTQYF. The full variable domain, rest sourced from reference TRBV7-8 and TRBJ2-3, is GAGVSQSPRYKVAKRGQDVALRCDPISGHVSLFWYQQALGQGPEFLTYFQNEAQLDKSGLPSDRFFAERPEGSVSTLKIQRTQQEDSAVYLCASSSRTGGNTDTQYFGPGTRLTVL.

In this sample, this clone turned up once. The J gene is TRBJ2-3, the V gene TRBV7-2, with TRBD1 matching over 7 bases. The length of the CDR3 is 14 residues. CDR1 is SGHTA and CDR2 is FQGNSA in the germline V gene. Unmatched junction bases numbered 4, after V lost 4 bases and J lost 3 bases. CDR3 loop: CASSSRGSTDTQYF. CDR3 nucleotide sequence: TGTGCCAGCAGCTCCAGGGGGAGTACAGATACGCAGTATTTT.

This chain uses TRBV9 with TRBJ1-1; 9 positions match TRBD1. The J segment lost 8 bases and the V segment lost 0 bases, leaving 5 bases of the junction unmatched. CDR3 length: 14 residues. In germline, CDR1 is SGDLS, CDR2 YYNGEE. The CDR3 sequence is CASSVGGQGREAFF. The CDR3 bases are TGTGCCAGCAGCGTAGGGGGACAGGGCCGGGAAGCTTTCTTT.

The gene calls are TRBV7-9 and TRBJ1-2, with 8 bases fitting TRBD1. This CDR3 contains 13 residues. Losses at the gene ends were 5 bases for V and 5 bases for J; bases not matched to a gene: 4. The germline gives CDR1 SEHNR, CDR2 FQNEAQ (reference sequence). The CDR3 DNA reads as TGTGCCAGCAGCCTTCAGGGGGCATATGGCTACACCTTC. Its translation is CASSLQGAYGYTF.

The CDR3 loop is CASSLDGRQNQPQHF. The CDR3 DNA sequence: TGTGCCAGCAGCTTGGATGGCAGGCAGAATCAGCCCCAGCATTTT. The chain uses TRBV5-4 and TRBJ1-5; D uncertain. Trimming took off 0 bases at V and 4 bases at J, with 11 bases between the two ends. The germline V gene encodes CDR1 SGHNT and CDR2 YYREEE (reference sequence). This CDR3 spans 15 amino acids. Filled out from reference TRBV5-4 and TRBJ1-5, the complete variable domain reads ETGVTQSPTHLIKTRGQQVTLRCSSQSGHNTVSWYQQALGQGPQFIFQYYREEENGRGNFPPRFSGLQFPNYSSELNVNALELDDSALYLCASSLDGRQNQPQHFGDGTRLSIL.

This clone was detected once. The chain is built from TRBV23-1 and TRBJ1-2, with 12 bases fitting TRBD1. TRBV23-1 is designated an ORF whose function remains uncertain. This CDR3 is 16 amino acids long. V dropped 3 bases and J dropped 8; count of bases not matched to a gene: 10. In DNA form, the CDR3 reads TGCGCCAGCAGTCACGCGTCCGGGACAGGGGGCGGAGGCTACACCTTC. Translation gives CASSHASGTGGGGYTF.

The rearrangement links TRBV28 to TRBJ2-5; 12 bases are a match to TRBD1. The germline gives CDR1 MDHEN, CDR2 SYDVKM. The CDR3 spans 14 residues. Trimming took 7 bases from V and 5 from J; bases not matched to a gene: 5. The CDR3 reads CASKGDRGRETQYF. CDR3 nucleotide sequence: TGTGCCAGCAAGGGGGACAGGGGGCGGGAGACCCAGTACTTC.

The rearrangement links TRBV5-4 to TRBJ2-3, with 7 bases fitting TRBD2. The trim removed 0 bases at V and 3 bases at J, leaving 7 bases unmatched. The CDR3 runs 16 residues. CDR1 and CDR2 (germline): SGHNT, YYREEE (reference sequence). In DNA form, the CDR3 reads TGTGCCAGCAGCTTGGAAGTAGGGAGGGCAACAGATACGCAGTATTTT. Translated: CASSLEVGRATDTQYF.

This clone was counted only a few times. The chain couples TRBV5-1 to TRBJ2-5; TRBD2 aligns across 10 bases. V shed 4 bases, J shed 2 bases, and the junction held 8 bases outside the gene matches. The length of the CDR3 is 16 residues. The V gene's germline CDR1 is SGHRS and CDR2 YFSETQ. The DNA for the CDR3 is TGCGCCAGCAGCCCCAGCGGGGGGGCCGGGCAAGAGACCCAGTACTTC. It encodes CASSPSGGAGQETQYF. The whole variable domain, filled in from reference TRBV5-1 and TRBJ2-5, reads KAGVTQTPRYLIKTRGQQVTLSCSPISGHRSVSWYQQTPGQGLQFLFEYFSETQRNKGNFPGRFSGRQFSNSRSEMNVSTLELGDSALYLCASSPSGGAGQETQYFGPGTRLLVL.

This clone has a handful of counts. CDR3 amino acids: CASSGLAGEETQYF. Here the CDR3 DNA reads TGTGCCAGCTCGGGACTAGCAGGAGAAGAGACCCAGTACTTC. The V and J genes are TRBV19 and TRBJ2-5; 9 bases agree with TRBD2. Germline values: CDR1 LNHDA, CDR2 SQIVND (reference sequence). J was trimmed by 3 bases and V by 9 bases; bases with no gene match: 8. This CDR3 region has 14 residues. Complete variable domain (other parts from reference TRBV19 and TRBJ2-5): DGGITQSPKYLFRKEGQNVTLSCEQNLNHDAMYWYRQDPGQGLRLIYYSQIVNDFQKGDIAEGYSVSREKKESFPLTVTSAQKNPTAFYLCASSGLAGEETQYFGPGTRLLVL.

CDR3 coding DNA: TGTGCCACCAGCAGAGAGTTAAGGGGGCTGGAGCCCCAGCATTTT. It yields the protein CATSRELRGLEPQHF. V gene TRBV15 combines with J gene TRBJ1-5; 7 nucleotides align to TRBD1. Germline V gene data show CDR1 as LNHNV and CDR2 as YYDKDF (reference sequence). This CDR3 has 15 residues. J lost 8 bases, V lost 0 bases, and 7 bases had no gene match.